This is a list of T cell receptor beta chains from one sample in a study of blood T cell repertoires in COVID-19. The table came from immunoSEQ multiplex PCR; TCRdb's copy has only in-frame clones and leaves some out. The table includes fewer than 55,000 clones, around 85% detected once. The sequenced sample consisted of peripheral blood. These receptors were taken from a man in his fifties with acute or convalescent COVID-19. Each CDR3 is given with its conserved first and last residue. D genes are given only for firm matches. Clone size is given for some rows only: seen once, a few or many times, or a class if the clone is expanded.

TRBJ2-1 | NA | TRBV11-2 | NA | CASSLIRGKDNEQFF | TGTGCCAGCAGCTTGATAAGGGGGAAGGACAATGAGCAGTTCTTC
TRBJ1-4 | NA | TRBV18 | TRBD1 | CASSRQPPGQGAEKLFF | TGTGCCAGCTCACGGCAACCTCCGGGACAGGGGGCGGAAAAACTGTTTTTT
TRBJ1-5 | NA | TRBV5-6 | NA | CASSLDLARPQHF | TGTGCCAGCAGCTTGGATCTTGCCAGGCCCCAGCATTTT
TRBJ2-7 | NA | TRBV5-1 | NA | CASSSPTESYEQYF | TGCGCCAGCAGCTCGCCTACAGAATCCTACGAGCAGTACTTC
TRBJ1-1 | few | TRBV7-2 | TRBD1 | CASSTTRGATEAFF | TGTGCCAGCAGCACGACCAGGGGGGCCACTGAAGCTTTCTTT
TRBJ1-5 | NA | TRBV5-1 | NA | CASSMTTGLNQPQHF | TGCGCCAGCAGCATGACAACGGGGTTGAATCAGCCCCAGCATTTT
TRBJ1-5 | NA | TRBV18 | NA | CASWGGESNQPQHF | TGTGCCAGCTGGGGGGGGGAGTCCAATCAGCCCCAGCATTTT
TRBJ1-2 | NA | TRBV5-5 | TRBD1 | CASSPGQANYGYTF | TGTGCCAGCAGCCCCGGACAGGCGAACTATGGCTACACCTTC
TRBJ2-2 | NA | TRBV5-1 | NA | CASSLDGEVTGELFF | TGCGCCAGCAGCTTGGACGGGGAAGTCACCGGGGAGCTGTTTTTT
TRBJ1-4 | once | TRBV2 | NA | CASSEVRGVGEKLFF | TGTGCCAGCAGTGAAGTTCGGGGGGTTGGGGAAAAACTGTTTTTT
TRBJ1-2 | NA | TRBV18 | NA | CASSPLGDGYTF | TGTGCCAGCTCACCTCTCGGAGATGGCTACACCTTC
TRBJ2-7 | NA | TRBV5-6 | TRBD2 | CASSPKLAGGLEQYF | TGTGCCAGCAGCCCGAAACTAGCGGGAGGGCTCGAGCAGTACTTC
TRBJ2-3 | NA | TRBV27 | NA | CASGFLDTQYF | TGTGCCAGCGGCTTTTTAGATACGCAGTATTTT
TRBJ2-1 | NA | TRBV11-2 | NA | CASSEYNEQFF | TGTGCCAGCAGCGAGTACAATGAGCAGTTCTTC
TRBJ2-1 | NA | TRBV28 | TRBD2 | CASSWDGASGINNEQFF | TGTGCCAGCAGTTGGGACGGTGCTAGCGGGATAAACAATGAGCAGTTCTTC
TRBJ2-7 | NA | TRBV7-9 | TRBD1 | CASSLGQGNYEQYF | TGTGCCAGCAGCTTAGGACAGGGCAACTACGAGCAGTACTTC